These T cell receptor beta chains were read from a single sample in a study of blood T cell repertoires in COVID-19. TCRdb keeps only in-frame clones here, not all; method: immunoSEQ multiplex PCR. Counted here are around 120,000 clones, about nine tenths occurring once; the ten biggest clones make up 25% to 30%. The sequenced material came from peripheral blood. Every receptor here comes from a woman in her 70s with acute or convalescent COVID-19. Each CDR3 is given with its conserved first and last residue. A D gene is named only where the DNA matches it firmly. A row's size may be missing; if present it is once, few, many or a size class.

V: TRBV11-2
J: TRBJ2-5
size: NA
D: NA
DNA: TGTGCCAGCAGCTTAAGGACTCTACAGGAGACCCAGTACTTC
CDR3: CASSLRTLQETQYF

V: TRBV27
J: TRBJ2-5
size: once
D: TRBD1
DNA: TGTGCCAGCAGTTCAGGACAGGGGGTACAAGAGACCCAGTACTTC
CDR3: CASSSGQGVQETQYF

V: TRBV28
J: TRBJ2-1
size: NA
D: NA
DNA: TGTGCCAGCAGTTCCCTCTTCAATGAGCAGTTCTTC
CDR3: CASSSLFNEQFF

V: TRBV18
J: TRBJ1-3
size: few
D: TRBD1
DNA: TGTGCCAGCTCATCCGGACAGGGGGGTGCCGGAAACACCATATATTTT
CDR3: CASSSGQGGAGNTIYF

V: TRBV7-2
J: TRBJ1-1
size: few
D: NA
DNA: TGTGCCAGCAGCTTATCAGAGAACACTGAAGCTTTCTTT
CDR3: CASSLSENTEAFF

V: TRBV19
J: TRBJ2-1
size: NA
D: NA
DNA: TGTGCCAGTAACCCGGGTCTTGGACAGCATGAGCAGTTCTTC
CDR3: CASNPGLGQHEQFF

V: TRBV18
J: TRBJ2-7
size: NA
D: NA
DNA: TGTGCCAGCTCACGGAACTCCGGGGTATTCTACGAGCAGTACTTC
CDR3: CASSRNSGVFYEQYF

V: TRBV2
J: TRBJ2-5
size: NA
D: NA
DNA: TGTGCCAGCAGTGACCGAACAGGGGGGGGAGAGACCCAGTACTTC
CDR3: CASSDRTGGGETQYF

V: TRBV2
J: TRBJ2-7
size: NA
D: TRBD1
DNA: TGTGCCAGCAGGGCAGGGGGAAACTCCTACGAGCAGTACTTC
CDR3: CASRAGGNSYEQYF

V: TRBV18
J: TRBJ1-1
size: NA
D: NA
DNA: TGTGCCAGCGCTATGGAGGCGAACACTGAAGCTTTCTTT
CDR3: CASAMEANTEAFF

V: TRBV30
J: TRBJ1-2
size: NA
D: NA
DNA: TGTGCCCGGGAGAATGCGGGCGCTATCTCGGGCTACACCTTC
CDR3: CARENAGAISGYTF

V: TRBV15
J: TRBJ2-5
size: once
D: NA
DNA: TGTGCCACCAGCAGAGGGGGCAGGTCAGAGACCCAGTACTTC
CDR3: CATSRGGRSETQYF

V: TRBV5-6
J: TRBJ2-6
size: NA
D: NA
DNA: TGTGCCAGTACTCTCCTTGCGCTCGGGGCCAACGTCCTGACTTTC
CDR3: CASTLLALGANVLTF

V: TRBV30
J: TRBJ2-5
size: NA
D: NA
DNA: TGTGCCTGGACCAAGACTAGTCAAGAGACCCAGTACTTC
CDR3: CAWTKTSQETQYF

V: TRBV3-1/TRBV3-2
J: TRBJ1-6
size: NA
D: TRBD1
DNA: TGTGCCAGCAGACCCGGGACAGATAATTCACCCCTCCACTTT
CDR3: CASRPGTDNSPLHF

V: TRBV3-1/TRBV3-2
J: TRBJ2-7
size: NA
D: NA
DNA: TGTGCCAGCAGCCACCGGACATGGGAAGCCTACGAGCAGTACTTC
CDR3: CASSHRTWEAYEQYF

V: TRBV30
J: TRBJ2-7
size: NA
D: TRBD2
DNA: TGTGCCTGGAGTTACACGCGGGGGGCCCGATACGAGCAGTACTTC
CDR3: CAWSYTRGARYEQYF

V: TRBV5-8
J: TRBJ1-4
size: NA
D: TRBD1
DNA: TGTGCCAGCGACAGGGGCGTCGAAAAACTGTTTTTT
CDR3: CASDRGVEKLFF

V: TRBV11-3
J: TRBJ2-5
size: NA
D: NA
DNA: TGTGCCAGCAGCCCCGGAGGGAGACAAGAGACCCAGTACTTC
CDR3: CASSPGGRQETQYF

V: TRBV27
J: TRBJ2-7
size: NA
D: TRBD2
DNA: TGTGCCAGCAGTTTGTTGAGAACGGGGGGGCCCGACGAGCAGTACTTC
CDR3: CASSLLRTGGPDEQYF

V: TRBV24-1
J: TRBJ1-2
size: NA
D: NA
DNA: TGTGCCACCTCGCCGGAGACCGGTGGCTACACCTTC
CDR3: CATSPETGGYTF

V: TRBV27
J: TRBJ1-1
size: NA
D: TRBD1
DNA: TGTGCCAGCAGTTTCCGGGACAGAAAAAGGGGCCACACTGAAGCTTTCTTT
CDR3: CASSFRDRKRGHTEAFF

V: TRBV5-1
J: TRBJ1-5
size: NA
D: TRBD1
DNA: TGCGCCAGCAGCTCCGCTCCAGGGGGCGCAGGGCAGCCCCAGCATTTT
CDR3: CASSSAPGGAGQPQHF

V: TRBV5-6
J: TRBJ1-2
size: NA
D: NA
DNA: TGTGCCAGCAGCTTGTTTCCCCAGGGGACTAACTATGGCTACACCTTC
CDR3: CASSLFPQGTNYGYTF

V: TRBV28
J: TRBJ2-7
size: few
D: NA
DNA: TGTGCCAGCAGTTTAGGAGGGCTCGAGCAGTACTTC
CDR3: CASSLGGLEQYF

V: TRBV11-3
J: TRBJ1-5
size: NA
D: TRBD1
DNA: TGTGCCAGCAGCGCCGGACAGGGGAGCAATCAGCCCCAGCATTTT
CDR3: CASSAGQGSNQPQHF

V: TRBV5-1
J: TRBJ1-1
size: NA
D: NA
DNA: TGCGCCAGCAGCCCGGGGGAGACAGCGCTAGCTTTCTTT
CDR3: CASSPGETALAFF

V: TRBV12-3/TRBV12-4
J: TRBJ1-6
size: NA
D: NA
DNA: TGTGCCAGCACCTCTGACGGGTATTCACCCCTCCACTTT
CDR3: CASTSDGYSPLHF

V: TRBV28
J: TRBJ1-4
size: NA
D: TRBD1
DNA: TGTGCCAGCAGACCGACAGGGGGGCCAACTAATGAAAAACTGTTTTTT
CDR3: CASRPTGGPTNEKLFF

V: TRBV5-6
J: TRBJ1-4
size: NA
D: TRBD1
DNA: TGTGCCAGCAGCCCCGGACAGGGGGATAATGAAAAACTGTTTTTT
CDR3: CASSPGQGDNEKLFF

V: TRBV4-1
J: TRBJ1-6
size: NA
D: TRBD1
DNA: TGCGCCAGCAGCCAGGCTACAGGGGGTACGGTTAATTCACCCCTCCACTTT
CDR3: CASSQATGGTVNSPLHF

V: TRBV30
J: TRBJ2-7
size: NA
D: NA
DNA: TGTGCCTGGAGTGGTGGAGAGGTGGTGGCTCTCGAGCAGTACTTC
CDR3: CAWSGGEVVALEQYF

V: TRBV7-6
J: TRBJ2-1
size: few
D: TRBD1
DNA: TGTGCCAGCAGCTTGGCTTCGGGACAGTACAATGAGCAGTTCTTC
CDR3: CASSLASGQYNEQFF

V: TRBV5-5
J: TRBJ2-7
size: NA
D: TRBD1
DNA: TGTGCCAGCAGCTTGCGGACAGGCCGCTACGAGCAGTACTTC
CDR3: CASSLRTGRYEQYF

V: TRBV5-1
J: TRBJ2-7
size: NA
D: NA
DNA: TGCGCCAGCAGCCTGGATGGGAGCTCCTACGAGCAGTACTTC
CDR3: CASSLDGSSYEQYF

V: TRBV28
J: TRBJ1-1
size: NA
D: TRBD1
DNA: TGTGCCAGCAGGTCCGGGACAGGGGTATCGAGATTTACTGAAGCTTTCTTT
CDR3: CASRSGTGVSRFTEAFF

V: TRBV6-5
J: TRBJ2-3
size: once
D: TRBD1
DNA: TGTGCCAGCAGGGGGACAGACACAGATACGCAGTATTTT
CDR3: CASRGTDTDTQYF

V: TRBV30
J: TRBJ2-5
size: NA
D: NA
DNA: TGTGCCTGGAGTGCCCTAGCAGGGGCGGTAGAGACCCAGTACTTC
CDR3: CAWSALAGAVETQYF

V: TRBV2
J: TRBJ1-2
size: NA
D: NA
DNA: TGTGCCAGGACGAGTCCAGGGAACTATGGCTACACCTTC
CDR3: CARTSPGNYGYTF

V: TRBV19
J: TRBJ2-2
size: NA
D: TRBD2
DNA: TGTGCCAGTAGTAGCCGACTAGCGGGGTTAATGTTAGGGGAGCTGTTTTTT
CDR3: CASSSRLAGLMLGELFF

V: TRBV28
J: TRBJ1-5
size: NA
D: TRBD1
DNA: TGTGCCAGCACCCTGGCAGGGGGGTTACAGCCCCAGCATTTT
CDR3: CASTLAGGLQPQHF

V: TRBV14
J: TRBJ1-2
size: NA
D: NA
DNA: TGTGCCAGCAGCCTATCGGCAGGCTATGGCTACACCTTC
CDR3: CASSLSAGYGYTF

V: TRBV10-3
J: TRBJ2-1
size: once
D: NA
DNA: TGTGCCATCGGCGGGGCTAGCTTCTACAATGAGCAGTTCTTC
CDR3: CAIGGASFYNEQFF

V: TRBV3-1/TRBV3-2
J: TRBJ1-5
size: NA
D: NA
DNA: TGTGCCAGCAGCCAAGAAGGGGATCAGCCCCAGCATTTT
CDR3: CASSQEGDQPQHF

V: TRBV3-1/TRBV3-2
J: TRBJ2-5
size: NA
D: TRBD1
DNA: TGTGCCAGCAGCCAGGAAGGGACAGGGAAAGAGACCCAGTACTTC
CDR3: CASSQEGTGKETQYF

V: TRBV9
J: TRBJ2-3
size: NA
D: NA
DNA: TGTGCCAGCAGCGAAAGGGGGGGCAACACAGATACGCAGTATTTT
CDR3: CASSERGGNTDTQYF

V: TRBV19
J: TRBJ1-6
size: NA
D: TRBD1
DNA: TGTGCCAGTAGGGGACAGGGGAGCTCCTATAATTCACCCCTCCACTTT
CDR3: CASRGQGSSYNSPLHF

V: TRBV6-5
J: TRBJ1-2
size: NA
D: TRBD1
DNA: TGTGCCAGCAGTTCCGGGACAGGAGCAAACTATGGCTACACCTTC
CDR3: CASSSGTGANYGYTF

V: TRBV18
J: TRBJ1-2
size: NA
D: TRBD1
DNA: TGTGCCAGCTCACCGGAACAGGGGGCTGGCTACACCTTC
CDR3: CASSPEQGAGYTF

V: TRBV9
J: TRBJ2-3
size: NA
D: NA
DNA: TGTGCCAGCAGCGCCGTATTCAGGGTCACAGATACGCAGTATTTT
CDR3: CASSAVFRVTDTQYF

V: TRBV7-3
J: TRBJ2-1
size: NA
D: NA
DNA: TGTGCCAGCAGCCCGAACAATCCCTCCTACAATGAGCAGTTCTTC
CDR3: CASSPNNPSYNEQFF

V: TRBV28
J: TRBJ2-3
size: few
D: TRBD1
DNA: TGTGCCAGCAGGAGGACAGGGGCGGATACGCAGTATTTT
CDR3: CASRRTGADTQYF

V: TRBV9
J: TRBJ2-7
size: NA
D: NA
DNA: TGTGCCAGCAGCTCCCACCGGGTCACCTACGAGCAGTACTTC
CDR3: CASSSHRVTYEQYF

V: TRBV2
J: TRBJ1-2
size: NA
D: TRBD1
DNA: TGTGCCAGCAGAGACAGGGACAGTTCCTTC
CDR3: CASRDRDSSF

V: TRBV28
J: TRBJ2-3
size: NA
D: NA
DNA: TGTGCCAGCAGTTTAGTGGGGGGGCCCCCAGATACGCAGTATTTT
CDR3: CASSLVGGPPDTQYF

V: TRBV5-4
J: TRBJ2-5
size: NA
D: NA
DNA: TGTGCCAGCAGCCCCTCGACAGGAACAGAGACCCAGTACTTC
CDR3: CASSPSTGTETQYF

V: TRBV27
J: TRBJ1-5
size: NA
D: NA
DNA: TGTGCCAGCAGTTTTGCGGGCAGTAATCAGCCCCAGCATTTT
CDR3: CASSFAGSNQPQHF